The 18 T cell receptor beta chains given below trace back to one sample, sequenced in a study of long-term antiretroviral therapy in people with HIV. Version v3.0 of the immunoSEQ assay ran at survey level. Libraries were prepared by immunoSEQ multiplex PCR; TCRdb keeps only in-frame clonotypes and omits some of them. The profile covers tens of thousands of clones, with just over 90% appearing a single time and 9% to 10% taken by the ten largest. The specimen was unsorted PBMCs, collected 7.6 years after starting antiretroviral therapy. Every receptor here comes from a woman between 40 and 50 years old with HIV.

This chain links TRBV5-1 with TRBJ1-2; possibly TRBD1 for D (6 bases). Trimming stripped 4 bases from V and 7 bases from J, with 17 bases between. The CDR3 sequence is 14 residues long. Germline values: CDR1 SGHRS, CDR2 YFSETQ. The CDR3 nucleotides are TGCGCCAGCAGCCAAGATTGGGGGGGCATTGGCTACACCTTC. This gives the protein CASSQDWGGIGYTF. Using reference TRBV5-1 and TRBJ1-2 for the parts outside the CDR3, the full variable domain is KAGVTQTPRYLIKTRGQQVTLSCSPISGHRSVSWYQQTPGQGLQFLFEYFSETQRNKGNFPGRFSGRQFSNSRSEMNVSTLELGDSALYLCASSQDWGGIGYTFGSGTRLTVV.

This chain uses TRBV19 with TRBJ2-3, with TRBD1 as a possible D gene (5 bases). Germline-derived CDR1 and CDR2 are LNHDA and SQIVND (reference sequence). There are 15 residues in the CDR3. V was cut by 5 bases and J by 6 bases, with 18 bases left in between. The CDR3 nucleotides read TGTGCCAGTAGTTTGTATTCCAGGGCGTCGGATACGCAGTATTTT. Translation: CASSLYSRASDTQYF.

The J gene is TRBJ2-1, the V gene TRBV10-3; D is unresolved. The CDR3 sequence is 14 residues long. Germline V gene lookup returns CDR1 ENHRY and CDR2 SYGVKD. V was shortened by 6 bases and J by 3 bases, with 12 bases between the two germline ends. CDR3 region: CAIRTTSGYNEQFF. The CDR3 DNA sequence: TGTGCCATCAGGACCACGTCGGGCTACAATGAGCAGTTCTTC.

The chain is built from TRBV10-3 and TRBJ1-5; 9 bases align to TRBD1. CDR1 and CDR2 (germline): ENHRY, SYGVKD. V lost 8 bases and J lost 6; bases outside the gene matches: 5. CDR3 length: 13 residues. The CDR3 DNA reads TGTGCCATCTCTACAGGGGGCTCTCAGCCCCAGCATTTT. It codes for CAISTGGSQPQHF.

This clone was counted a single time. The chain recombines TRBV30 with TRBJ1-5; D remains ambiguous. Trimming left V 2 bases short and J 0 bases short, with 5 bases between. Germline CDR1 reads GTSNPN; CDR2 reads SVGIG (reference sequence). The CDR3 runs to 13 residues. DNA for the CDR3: TGTGCCTGGAGTTATTCTAGCAATCAGCCCCAGCATTTT. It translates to CAWSYSSNQPQHF.

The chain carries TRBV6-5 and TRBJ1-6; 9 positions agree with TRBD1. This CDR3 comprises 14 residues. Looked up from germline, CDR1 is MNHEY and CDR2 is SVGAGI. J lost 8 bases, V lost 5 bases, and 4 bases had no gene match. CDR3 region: CASSGTGGYSPLHF. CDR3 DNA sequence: TGTGCCAGCAGTGGAACAGGGGGCTATTCACCCCTCCACTTT.

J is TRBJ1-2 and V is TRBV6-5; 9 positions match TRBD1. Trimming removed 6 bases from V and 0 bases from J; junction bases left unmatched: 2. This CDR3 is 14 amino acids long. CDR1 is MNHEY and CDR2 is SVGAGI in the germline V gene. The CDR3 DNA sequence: TGTGCCAGCAGCTGGACAGGGGCTAACTATGGCTACACCTTC. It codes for CASSWTGANYGYTF.

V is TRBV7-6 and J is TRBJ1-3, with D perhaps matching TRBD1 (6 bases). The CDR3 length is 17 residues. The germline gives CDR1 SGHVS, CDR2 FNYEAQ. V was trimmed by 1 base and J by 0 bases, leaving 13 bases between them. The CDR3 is CASSLVPGAASGNTIYF. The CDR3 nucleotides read TGTGCCAGCAGCTTAGTCCCAGGGGCGGCCTCTGGAAACACCATATATTTT.

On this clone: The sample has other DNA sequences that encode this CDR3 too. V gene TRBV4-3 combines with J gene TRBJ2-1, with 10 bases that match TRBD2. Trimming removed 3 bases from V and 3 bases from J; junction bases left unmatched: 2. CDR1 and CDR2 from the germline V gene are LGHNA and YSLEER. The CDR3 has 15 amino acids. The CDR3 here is CASSQPSGGYNEQFF. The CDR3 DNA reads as TGCGCCAGCAGCCAGCCTAGCGGGGGCTACAATGAGCAGTTCTTC.

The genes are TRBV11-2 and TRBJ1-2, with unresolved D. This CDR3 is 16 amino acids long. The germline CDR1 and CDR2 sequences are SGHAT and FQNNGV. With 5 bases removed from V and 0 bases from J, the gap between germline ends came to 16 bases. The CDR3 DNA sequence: TGTGCCAGCAGCCCCCAACCACGCAGCCCTAACTATGGCTACACCTTC. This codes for CASSPQPRSPNYGYTF. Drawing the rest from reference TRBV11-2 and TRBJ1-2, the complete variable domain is EAGVAQSPRYKIIEKRQSVAFWCNPISGHATLYWYQQILGQGPKLLIQFQNNGVVDDSQLPKDRFSAERLKGVDSTLKIQPAKLEDSAVYLCASSPQPRSPNYGYTFGSGTRLTVV.

The CDR3 here is CASSPGTYVRGYTF. CDR3 sequence (DNA): TGTGCCAGCTCACCAGGGACCTATGTCCGTGGCTACACCTTC. J is TRBJ1-2 and V is TRBV18; a weak D match, TRBD1 (5 bases). Germline CDR1 and CDR2: KGHSH and LQKENI. V dropped 2 bases and J dropped 7 bases, with 14 bases sitting between them. This CDR3 is built from 14 residues.

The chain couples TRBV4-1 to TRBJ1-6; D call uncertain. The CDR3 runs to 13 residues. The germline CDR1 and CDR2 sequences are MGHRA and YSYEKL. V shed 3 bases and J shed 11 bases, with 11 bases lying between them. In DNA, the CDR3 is TGCGCCAGCAGCCATGAGGGTTCGCCACCCCTCCACTTT. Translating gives CASSHEGSPPLHF.

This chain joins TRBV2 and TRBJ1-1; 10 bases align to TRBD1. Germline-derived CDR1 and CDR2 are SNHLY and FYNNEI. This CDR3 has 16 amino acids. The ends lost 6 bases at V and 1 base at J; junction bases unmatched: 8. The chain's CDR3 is CASRSRQGAGNTEAFF. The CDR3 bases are TGTGCCAGCAGATCACGACAGGGGGCAGGGAACACTGAAGCTTTCTTT.

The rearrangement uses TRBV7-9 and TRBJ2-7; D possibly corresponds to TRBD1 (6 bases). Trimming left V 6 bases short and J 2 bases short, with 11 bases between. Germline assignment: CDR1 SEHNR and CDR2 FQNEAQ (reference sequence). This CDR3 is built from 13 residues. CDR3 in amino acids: CASRNTGTYEQYF. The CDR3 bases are TGTGCCAGCAGAAACACAGGGACCTACGAGCAGTACTTC.

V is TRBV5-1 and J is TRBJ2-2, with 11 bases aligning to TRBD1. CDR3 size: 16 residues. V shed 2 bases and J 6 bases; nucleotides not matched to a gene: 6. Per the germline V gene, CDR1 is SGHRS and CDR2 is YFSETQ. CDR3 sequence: CASSFLPGQGAGELFF. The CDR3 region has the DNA TGCGCCAGCAGCTTCCTACCGGGACAGGGGGCCGGGGAGCTGTTTTTT. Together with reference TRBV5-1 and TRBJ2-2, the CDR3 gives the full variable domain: KAGVTQTPRYLIKTRGQQVTLSCSPISGHRSVSWYQQTPGQGLQFLFEYFSETQRNKGNFPGRFSGRQFSNSRSEMNVSTLELGDSALYLCASSFLPGQGAGELFFGEGSRLTVL.

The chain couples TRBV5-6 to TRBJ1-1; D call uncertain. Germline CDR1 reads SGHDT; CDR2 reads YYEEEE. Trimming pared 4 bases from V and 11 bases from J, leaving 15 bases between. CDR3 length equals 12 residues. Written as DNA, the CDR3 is TGTGCCAGCAGCCCCAGGTGGCTCGAGGCTTTCTTT. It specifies CASSPRWLEAFF.

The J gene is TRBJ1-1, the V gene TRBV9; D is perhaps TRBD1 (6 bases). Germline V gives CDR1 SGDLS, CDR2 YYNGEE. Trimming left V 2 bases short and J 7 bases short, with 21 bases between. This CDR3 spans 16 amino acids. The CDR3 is CASSVSTGPGQSEAFF. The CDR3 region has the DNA TGTGCCAGCAGCGTGTCAACAGGGCCCGGACAGAGTGAAGCTTTCTTT.

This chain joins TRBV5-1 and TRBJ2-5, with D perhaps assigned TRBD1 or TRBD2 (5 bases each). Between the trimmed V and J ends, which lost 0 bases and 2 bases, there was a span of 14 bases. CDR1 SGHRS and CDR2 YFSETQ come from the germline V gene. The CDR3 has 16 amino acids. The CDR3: CASSLGYGAKQETQYF. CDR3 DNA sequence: TGCGCCAGCAGCTTGGGGTACGGGGCCAAACAAGAGACCCAGTACTTC.